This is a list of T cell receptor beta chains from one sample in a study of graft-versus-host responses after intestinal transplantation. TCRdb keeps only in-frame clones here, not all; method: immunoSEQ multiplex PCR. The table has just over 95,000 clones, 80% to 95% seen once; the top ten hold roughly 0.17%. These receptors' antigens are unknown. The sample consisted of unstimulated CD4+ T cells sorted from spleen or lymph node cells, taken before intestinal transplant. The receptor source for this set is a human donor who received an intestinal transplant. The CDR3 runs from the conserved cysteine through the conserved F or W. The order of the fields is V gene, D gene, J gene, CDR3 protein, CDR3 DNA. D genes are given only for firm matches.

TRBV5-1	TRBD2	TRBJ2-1	CASSWGLAGDYNEQFF	TGCGCCAGCAGCTGGGGACTAGCGGGAGACTACAATGAGCAGTTCTTC
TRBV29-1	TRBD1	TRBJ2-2	CSVSHPLWTGSTTGELFF	TGCAGCGTTTCCCACCCACTCTGGACAGGTTCGACTACCGGGGAGCTGTTTTTT
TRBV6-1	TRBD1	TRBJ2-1	CASRAGGVGYNEQFF	TGTGCCAGCAGGGCAGGGGGCGTCGGTTACAATGAGCAGTTCTTC
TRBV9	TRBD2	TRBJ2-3	CASSVNGGARDTQYF	TGTGCCAGCAGCGTAAACGGGGGGGCTCGAGATACGCAGTATTTT
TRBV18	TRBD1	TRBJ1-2	CASSPPSGQAYGYTF	TGTGCCAGCTCACCACCATCTGGACAGGCCTATGGCTACACCTTC
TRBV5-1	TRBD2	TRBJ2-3	CASSWGGLADTQYF	TGCGCCAGCAGCTGGGGCGGACTAGCAGATACGCAGTATTTT
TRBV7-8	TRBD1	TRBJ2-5	CASSSHRDSRQETQYF	TGTGCCAGCAGCTCCCACCGGGACAGCAGACAAGAGACCCAGTACTTC
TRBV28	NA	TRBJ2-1	CASSDIPSSYNEQFF	TGTGCCAGCAGTGACATCCCATCGTCCTACAATGAGCAGTTCTTC
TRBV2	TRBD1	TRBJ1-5	CASRGQRRRGNQPQHF	TGTGCCAGCAGGGGACAGCGACGTAGGGGCAATCAGCCCCAGCATTTT
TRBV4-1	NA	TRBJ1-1	CASSQSVVGLRSQLKTEAFF	TGCGCCAGCAGCCAGTCAGTCGTGGGACTTCGGAGCCAATTAAAGACTGAAGCTTTCTTT
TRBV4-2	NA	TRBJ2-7	CASSQDFLSGYEQYF	TGTGCCAGCAGCCAAGATTTCCTTAGCGGATACGAGCAGTACTTC
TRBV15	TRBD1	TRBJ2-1	CATSPGDRAYNEQFF	TGTGCCACCAGCCCCGGGGACAGAGCCTACAATGAGCAGTTCTTC
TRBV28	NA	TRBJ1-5	CASTTPERRDQPQHF	TGTGCCAGCACCACGCCGGAACGGAGAGATCAGCCCCAGCATTTT
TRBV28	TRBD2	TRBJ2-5	CASSLGVAGAQETQYF	TGTGCCAGCAGTTTAGGGGTAGCGGGGGCACAAGAGACCCAGTACTTC
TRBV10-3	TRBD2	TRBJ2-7	CAISDQLAGIYEQYF	TGTGCCATCAGTGATCAACTAGCGGGAATCTACGAGCAGTACTTC
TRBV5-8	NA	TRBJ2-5	CASTPSISGGETQYF	TGTGCCAGCACCCCAAGTATATCTGGGGGGGAGACCCAGTACTTC
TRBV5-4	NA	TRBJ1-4	CASSLEAGEGKLFF	TGTGCCAGCAGCTTGGAGGCAGGGGAGGGAAAACTGTTTTTT
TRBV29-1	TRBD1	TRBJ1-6	CSAGTGDSPLHF	TGCAGCGCCGGGACAGGGGATTCACCCCTCCACTTT
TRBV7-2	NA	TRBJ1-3	CASSQGYSGNTIYF	TGTGCCAGCAGCCAGGGGTATTCCGGAAACACCATATATTTT
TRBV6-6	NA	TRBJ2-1	CASSPMGASSYNEQFF	TGTGCCAGCAGCCCGATGGGGGCCAGCTCCTACAATGAGCAGTTCTTC